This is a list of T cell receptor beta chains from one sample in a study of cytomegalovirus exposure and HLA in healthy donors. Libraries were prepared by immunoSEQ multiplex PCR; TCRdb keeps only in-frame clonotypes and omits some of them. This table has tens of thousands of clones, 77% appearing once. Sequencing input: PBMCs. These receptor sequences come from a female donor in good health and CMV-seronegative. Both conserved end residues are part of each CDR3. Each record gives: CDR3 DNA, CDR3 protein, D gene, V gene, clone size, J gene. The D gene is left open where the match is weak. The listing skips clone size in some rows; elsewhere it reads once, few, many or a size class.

CDR3 DNA: TGTGCCAGTAGCGGACTAGCGGGAGGAAGCAATGAGCAGTTCTTC
CDR3 protein: CASSGLAGGSNEQFF
D gene: TRBD2
V gene: TRBV19
clone size: -
J gene: TRBJ2-1

CDR3 DNA: TGTGCCAGCAGCGACATTAGGACAGGGGGGGATGGCTACACCTTC
CDR3 protein: CASSDIRTGGDGYTF
D gene: TRBD1
V gene: TRBV9
clone size: few
J gene: TRBJ1-2

CDR3 DNA: TGCGCCAGCAGCTTGAGCACAGGGGGGAGTGTCTACGAGCAGTACTTC
CDR3 protein: CASSLSTGGSVYEQYF
D gene: TRBD1
V gene: TRBV5-1
clone size: -
J gene: TRBJ2-7

CDR3 DNA: TGTGCCAGTAGTATAATAACAGGGATCTATGGCTACACCTTC
CDR3 protein: CASSIITGIYGYTF
D gene: -
V gene: TRBV19
clone size: -
J gene: TRBJ1-2

CDR3 DNA: TGTGCCAGCAGCTTGGCCAGGGGATCGGGCACAGATACGCAGTATTTT
CDR3 protein: CASSLARGSGTDTQYF
D gene: -
V gene: TRBV5-8
clone size: -
J gene: TRBJ2-3

CDR3 DNA: TGTGCCAGCAGTTTCGGGGCTAGCGGCCCCTACGAGCAGTACTTC
CDR3 protein: CASSFGASGPYEQYF
D gene: TRBD2
V gene: TRBV27
clone size: few
J gene: TRBJ2-7

CDR3 DNA: TGTGCCAGTAACTACAGGGAGTACACTGAAGCTTTCTTT
CDR3 protein: CASNYREYTEAFF
D gene: -
V gene: TRBV19
clone size: -
J gene: TRBJ1-1

CDR3 DNA: TGTGCCAGCAGCATCAGCGGTAATGAGCAGTTCTTC
CDR3 protein: CASSISGNEQFF
D gene: -
V gene: TRBV11-3
clone size: -
J gene: TRBJ2-1

CDR3 DNA: TGTGCCTGGAGTGTGGAGGGGCGGGCTGAAGCTTTCTTT
CDR3 protein: CAWSVEGRAEAFF
D gene: -
V gene: TRBV30
clone size: -
J gene: TRBJ1-1

CDR3 DNA: TGTGCCAGCAGCCGCGGGACAGAAAACTATGGCTACACCTTC
CDR3 protein: CASSRGTENYGYTF
D gene: TRBD1
V gene: TRBV4-2
clone size: once
J gene: TRBJ1-2

CDR3 DNA: TGTGCCAGCAGTCAACGACTTCAAACATGGAAGCAGTTCTTC
CDR3 protein: CASSQRLQTWKQFF
D gene: -
V gene: TRBV27
clone size: -
J gene: TRBJ2-1

CDR3 DNA: TGTGCCAGCAGCCAAGATTTCACAGTGGGTGAAGCTTTCTTT
CDR3 protein: CASSQDFTVGEAFF
D gene: -
V gene: TRBV14
clone size: -
J gene: TRBJ1-1

CDR3 DNA: TGTGCCTGGAGTGTACAAGTAGGAAACACCATATATTTT
CDR3 protein: CAWSVQVGNTIYF
D gene: -
V gene: TRBV30
clone size: -
J gene: TRBJ1-3

CDR3 DNA: TGTGCCAGCAGCTTTAGGTTCCGGGACCAAGAGACCCAGTACTTC
CDR3 protein: CASSFRFRDQETQYF
D gene: -
V gene: TRBV5-4
clone size: -
J gene: TRBJ2-5

CDR3 DNA: TGCGCCAGCAGCTTGGAAGTTAGCGACGAGCAGTACTTC
CDR3 protein: CASSLEVSDEQYF
D gene: -
V gene: TRBV5-1
clone size: -
J gene: TRBJ2-7

CDR3 DNA: TGTGCCAGCAGCTTAACAGGGGACCAAGAGACCCAGTACTTC
CDR3 protein: CASSLTGDQETQYF
D gene: -
V gene: TRBV7-3
clone size: -
J gene: TRBJ2-5

CDR3 DNA: TGTGCCAGCACCGACCTGGAGGACCCAACCGTCTCCTACGAGCAGTACTTC
CDR3 protein: CASTDLEDPTVSYEQYF
D gene: -
V gene: TRBV7-2
clone size: -
J gene: TRBJ2-7

CDR3 DNA: TGTGCCAGCAGTGAGGGTCAGGGGTTCGGCTATGGCTACACCTTC
CDR3 protein: CASSEGQGFGYGYTF
D gene: -
V gene: TRBV6-1
clone size: once
J gene: TRBJ1-2

CDR3 DNA: TGTGCCAGCAGCTCAGGACTAGCGGGAAGCACAGATACGCAGTATTTT
CDR3 protein: CASSSGLAGSTDTQYF
D gene: TRBD2
V gene: TRBV7-3
clone size: -
J gene: TRBJ2-3

CDR3 DNA: TGTGCCAGCAGTTACTCCGGAGTCAATGGCTACACCTTC
CDR3 protein: CASSYSGVNGYTF
D gene: -
V gene: TRBV6-6
clone size: -
J gene: TRBJ1-2

CDR3 DNA: TGTGCCAGCAGCGGCGGGACAGGGGTTGGTGAAAAACTGTTTTTT
CDR3 protein: CASSGGTGVGEKLFF
D gene: TRBD1
V gene: TRBV5-8
clone size: -
J gene: TRBJ1-4

CDR3 DNA: TGTGCCAGCAGTCCCGGGACTAGCGGGTATCTAGATACGCAGTATTTT
CDR3 protein: CASSPGTSGYLDTQYF
D gene: TRBD2
V gene: TRBV27
clone size: -
J gene: TRBJ2-3

CDR3 DNA: TGTGCCAGCGGGCCCATTAGTGATCAGCCCCAGCATTTT
CDR3 protein: CASGPISDQPQHF
D gene: -
V gene: TRBV5-5
clone size: few
J gene: TRBJ1-5

CDR3 DNA: TGTGCCAGCAGCCAGGGGTTCACTGAAGCTTTCTTT
CDR3 protein: CASSQGFTEAFF
D gene: -
V gene: TRBV7-9
clone size: -
J gene: TRBJ1-1

CDR3 DNA: TGTGCCAGCAGTCCTAGGGACAGGCCGAACACTGAAGCTTTCTTT
CDR3 protein: CASSPRDRPNTEAFF
D gene: TRBD1
V gene: TRBV7-2
clone size: -
J gene: TRBJ1-1

CDR3 DNA: TGTGCCAGCAGCTCCTACAGGCCCAATGAGCAGTTCTTC
CDR3 protein: CASSSYRPNEQFF
D gene: -
V gene: TRBV7-2
clone size: -
J gene: TRBJ2-1

CDR3 DNA: TGTGCCAGCCATGGGACAGCACGATACAATGAGCAGTTCTTC
CDR3 protein: CASHGTARYNEQFF
D gene: TRBD1
V gene: TRBV28
clone size: -
J gene: TRBJ2-1

CDR3 DNA: TGTGCCAGCAGCTTGGCAGGGTCTGGCTACACCTTC
CDR3 protein: CASSLAGSGYTF
D gene: -
V gene: TRBV6-5
clone size: once
J gene: TRBJ1-2

CDR3 DNA: TGTGCCAGCATAGGGACAGTCTACGAGCAGTACTTC
CDR3 protein: CASIGTVYEQYF
D gene: TRBD1
V gene: TRBV6-1
clone size: -
J gene: TRBJ2-7

CDR3 DNA: TGTGCCAGCAGTCCCCCGACGGACAGCTCCTACGAGCAGTACTTC
CDR3 protein: CASSPPTDSSYEQYF
D gene: -
V gene: TRBV28
clone size: -
J gene: TRBJ2-7

CDR3 DNA: TGTGCCAGCAGCTTGGACAGGGTGCCTGAAGCTTTCTTT
CDR3 protein: CASSLDRVPEAFF
D gene: -
V gene: TRBV5-4
clone size: once
J gene: TRBJ1-1

CDR3 DNA: TGTGCCAGCAGCTCGAAGACAGGGGGAATTTTGGAGACCCAGTACTTC
CDR3 protein: CASSSKTGGILETQYF
D gene: TRBD1
V gene: TRBV5-6
clone size: -
J gene: TRBJ2-5

CDR3 DNA: TGTGCCAGCAGGGATAGGACAGGTAGGAGGTCTCATCAGCCCCAGCATTTT
CDR3 protein: CASRDRTGRRSHQPQHF
D gene: TRBD1
V gene: TRBV6-4
clone size: few
J gene: TRBJ1-5

CDR3 DNA: TGTGCCATCAGTGAGTCGGCAGGCACCGCCTACGAGCAGTACTTC
CDR3 protein: CAISESAGTAYEQYF
D gene: -
V gene: TRBV10-3
clone size: few
J gene: TRBJ2-7

CDR3 DNA: TGTGCCAGCAGCGCGGGACTATTCATCTCTGGGGCCAACGTCCTGACTTTC
CDR3 protein: CASSAGLFISGANVLTF
D gene: TRBD2
V gene: TRBV5-4
clone size: -
J gene: TRBJ2-6

CDR3 DNA: TGTGCCAGTAGTAGCCTAGCGGGGAGTAAAGAGACCCAGTACTTC
CDR3 protein: CASSSLAGSKETQYF
D gene: TRBD2
V gene: TRBV19
clone size: -
J gene: TRBJ2-5

CDR3 DNA: TGTGCCAGCAGTGACAGGGGTTCCCAAGAGACCCAGTACTTC
CDR3 protein: CASSDRGSQETQYF
D gene: -
V gene: TRBV25-1
clone size: -
J gene: TRBJ2-5

CDR3 DNA: TGTGCCAGCAGTTTAGGGGCTCTAGGGGCAGGGGTTAGCCAAGAGACCCAGTACTTC
CDR3 protein: CASSLGALGAGVSQETQYF
D gene: -
V gene: TRBV28
clone size: -
J gene: TRBJ2-5

CDR3 DNA: TGTGCCAGCAGCTTAGTGCGACAGTACACAGATACGCAGTATTTT
CDR3 protein: CASSLVRQYTDTQYF
D gene: -
V gene: TRBV7-9
clone size: few
J gene: TRBJ2-3

CDR3 DNA: TGTGCCAGCAGCTACCCCCCGGGACAGGGTTCAGATACGCAGTATTTT
CDR3 protein: CASSYPPGQGSDTQYF
D gene: TRBD1
V gene: TRBV7-3
clone size: -
J gene: TRBJ2-3

CDR3 DNA: TGTGCCAGCAGCCTGACCAGGACTACTAACTATGGCTACACCTTC
CDR3 protein: CASSLTRTTNYGYTF
D gene: -
V gene: TRBV7-2
clone size: -
J gene: TRBJ1-2

CDR3 DNA: TGTGCCAGCAGCAAAGTAGATCCGTTTCGGACAGGGAGGAAAGAAGCTTTCTTT
CDR3 protein: CASSKVDPFRTGRKEAFF
D gene: -
V gene: TRBV21-1
clone size: few
J gene: TRBJ1-1

CDR3 DNA: TGCGCCAGCAGCCAAGAGGGTACAGGGGGCTATGGCTACACCTTC
CDR3 protein: CASSQEGTGGYGYTF
D gene: TRBD1
V gene: TRBV4-1
clone size: -
J gene: TRBJ1-2

CDR3 DNA: TGTGCCAGCAAAGGACAGGGGGGATCCTACGAGCAGTACTTC
CDR3 protein: CASKGQGGSYEQYF
D gene: TRBD1
V gene: TRBV2
clone size: -
J gene: TRBJ2-7

CDR3 DNA: TGTGCCAGCAGTAACAGTGCTACGAACTATGGCTACACCTTC
CDR3 protein: CASSNSATNYGYTF
D gene: -
V gene: TRBV6-5
clone size: -
J gene: TRBJ1-2

CDR3 DNA: TGTGCCAGCAGTCCCACCGGGACAGGGTTCAACGAGCAGTACTTC
CDR3 protein: CASSPTGTGFNEQYF
D gene: TRBD1
V gene: TRBV28
clone size: -
J gene: TRBJ2-7

CDR3 DNA: TGTGCCAGCAGCCAGGGGACGTCCCTCGACTCCTACAATGAGCAGTTCTTC
CDR3 protein: CASSQGTSLDSYNEQFF
D gene: -
V gene: TRBV7-6
clone size: -
J gene: TRBJ2-1

CDR3 DNA: TGTGCCTGGAGCGTGGGACTAGCGGAGACCCAGTACTTC
CDR3 protein: CAWSVGLAETQYF
D gene: TRBD2
V gene: TRBV30
clone size: -
J gene: TRBJ2-5

CDR3 DNA: TGTGCCATCAGTGAAGGGAGACAGGGGAACGAGCAGTACTTC
CDR3 protein: CAISEGRQGNEQYF
D gene: TRBD1
V gene: TRBV10-3
clone size: -
J gene: TRBJ2-7

CDR3 DNA: TGTGCCAGTAGTCTCCCGACAGTCAGCAATCAGCCCCAGCATTTT
CDR3 protein: CASSLPTVSNQPQHF
D gene: -
V gene: TRBV19
clone size: -
J gene: TRBJ1-5

CDR3 DNA: TGTGCCTGGGACGATCGGGGATCTAACTATGGCTACACCTTC
CDR3 protein: CAWDDRGSNYGYTF
D gene: -
V gene: TRBV30
clone size: -
J gene: TRBJ1-2